The 8 T cell receptor beta chains below all came from one sample that was sequenced in a study of PD-L1 blockade in urothelial cancer. Some clones are missing from TCRdb's copy, which holds only in-frame ones; the method was immunoSEQ multiplex PCR. The sample carries about 100,000 clones, approximately 85% recorded once. Source: PBMCs, taken around atezolizumab (anti-PD-L1) treatment. The receptors shown here come from a man over 45 with urothelial cancer.

The chain employs TRBV6-5 and TRBJ2-3, with D perhaps TRBD2 (7 bases). Deletions cut 9 bases from V and 4 bases from J, with 17 bases between. The CDR3 is 14 amino acids. Looked up from germline, CDR1 is MNHEY and CDR2 is SVGAGI. The CDR3 DNA sequence: TGTGCCAGGGTAGGGGGAGGGGGGGCAGATACGCAGTATTTT. Translating gives CARVGGGGADTQYF.

J is TRBJ1-5 and V is TRBV19; a weak D match, TRBD1 (5 bases). Trimming stripped 3 bases from V and 1 base from J, with 7 bases between. The CDR3 extends over 14 amino acids. Germline assignment: CDR1 LNHDA and CDR2 SQIVND (reference sequence). The CDR3 is CASSIWGSNQPQHF. The CDR3 DNA is TGTGCCAGTAGTATTTGGGGCAGCAATCAGCCCCAGCATTTT.

The chain combines TRBV4-2 with TRBJ1-4; 7 bases agree with TRBD1. The V segment lost 5 bases and the J segment 8 bases; nucleotides outside the gene matches: 8. CDR1 is LGHNA and CDR2 is YNFKEQ in the germline V gene. This CDR3 is 14 amino acids long. The CDR3, as DNA: TGTGCCAGCAGCGAGGGGACAGTTCGAGAAAAACTGTTTTTT. Protein: CASSEGTVREKLFF.

A remark on this clone: The junction departs from the called germline gene at one end, perhaps through a read error. The CDR3 is CASSSARGQRNF. CDR3 coding DNA: TGTGCCAGCAGTTCAGCCAGGGGACAGAGAAACTTC. V usage is TRBV6-5 and J usage is TRBJ2-7; the match to TRBD1 covers 7 bases. Germline V gene sequence: CDR1 MNHEY, CDR2 SVGAGI. CDR3 length: 12 amino acids.

The chain employs TRBV19 and TRBJ2-5, with TRBD2 matching over 7 bases. CDR1 is LNHDA, CDR2 SQIVND, per germline (reference sequence). V lost 6 bases and J lost 7; bases outside the gene matches: 14. This CDR3 has 15 residues. CDR3: CASSTKRGYVLTQYF. Here the CDR3 DNA reads TGTGCCAGTAGCACTAAGCGGGGTTATGTTTTGACCCAGTACTTC. The variable domain in full, completed from reference TRBV19 and TRBJ2-5, reads DGGITQSPKYLFRKEGQNVTLSCEQNLNHDAMYWYRQDPGQGLRLIYYSQIVNDFQKGDIAEGYSVSREKKESFPLTVTSAQKNPTAFYLCASSTKRGYVLTQYFGPGTRLLVL.

The rearrangement joins TRBV7-8 to TRBJ1-3, with a tentative D call TRBD1 (6 bases). V was shortened by 5 bases and J by 1 base, with 15 bases between the two germline ends. In germline, CDR1 is SGHVS, CDR2 FQNEAQ. The CDR3 spans 16 residues. CDR3 in DNA: TGTGCCAGCAGCCGTACAGGGTATCAATCTGGAAACACCATATATTTT. Translating it yields CASSRTGYQSGNTIYF. Filled out from reference TRBV7-8 and TRBJ1-3, the complete variable domain reads GAGVSQSPRYKVAKRGQDVALRCDPISGHVSLFWYQQALGQGPEFLTYFQNEAQLDKSGLPSDRFFAERPEGSVSTLKIQRTQQEDSAVYLCASSRTGYQSGNTIYFGEGSWLTVV.

V gene TRBV5-1 combines with J gene TRBJ2-3; D unclear. The CDR3 is 13 amino acids. Germline V lookup: CDR1 SGHRS, CDR2 YFSETQ. The germline V and J ends were trimmed by 6 bases and 3 bases, with 11 bases remaining between them. CDR3 nucleotide sequence: TGCGCCAGCACTTCAGTGCCGACAGATACGCAGTATTTT. Protein sequence: CASTSVPTDTQYF. Based on the CDR3 plus reference TRBV5-1 and TRBJ2-3, the full variable domain is KAGVTQTPRYLIKTRGQQVTLSCSPISGHRSVSWYQQTPGQGLQFLFEYFSETQRNKGNFPGRFSGRQFSNSRSEMNVSTLELGDSALYLCASTSVPTDTQYFGPGTRLTVL.

This chain links TRBV5-6 with TRBJ2-7; 10 bases agree with TRBD2. Germline CDR1 and CDR2: SGHDT and YYEEEE. Trimming took 3 bases from V and 3 from J; bases not matched to a gene: 3. CDR3 length: 14 amino acids. This chain's CDR3 is CASSSAGGFYEQYF. The CDR3 bases are TGTGCCAGCAGCTCAGCGGGAGGGTTCTACGAGCAGTACTTC.